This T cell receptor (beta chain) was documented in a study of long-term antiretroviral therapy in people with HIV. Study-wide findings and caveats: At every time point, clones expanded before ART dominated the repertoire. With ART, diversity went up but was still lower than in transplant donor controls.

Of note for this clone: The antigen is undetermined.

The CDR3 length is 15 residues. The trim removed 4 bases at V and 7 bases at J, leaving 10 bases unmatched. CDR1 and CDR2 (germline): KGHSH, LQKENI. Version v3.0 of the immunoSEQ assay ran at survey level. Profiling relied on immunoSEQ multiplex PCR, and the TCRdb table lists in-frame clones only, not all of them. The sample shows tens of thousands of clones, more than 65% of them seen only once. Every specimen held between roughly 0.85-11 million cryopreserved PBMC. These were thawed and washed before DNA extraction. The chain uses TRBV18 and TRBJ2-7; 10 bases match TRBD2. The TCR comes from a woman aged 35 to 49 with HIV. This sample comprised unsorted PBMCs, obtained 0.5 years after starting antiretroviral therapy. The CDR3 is CASSRKSGGAQEQYF. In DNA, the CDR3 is TGTGCCAGCTCACGGAAAAGCGGGGGGGCACAGGAGCAGTACTTC. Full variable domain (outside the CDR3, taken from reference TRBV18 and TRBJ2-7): NAGVMQNPRHLVRRRGQEARLRCSPMKGHSHVYWYRQLPEEGLKFMVYLQKENIIDESGMPKERFSAEFPKEGPSILRIQQVVRGDSAAYFCASSRKSGGAQEQYFGPGTRLTVT.